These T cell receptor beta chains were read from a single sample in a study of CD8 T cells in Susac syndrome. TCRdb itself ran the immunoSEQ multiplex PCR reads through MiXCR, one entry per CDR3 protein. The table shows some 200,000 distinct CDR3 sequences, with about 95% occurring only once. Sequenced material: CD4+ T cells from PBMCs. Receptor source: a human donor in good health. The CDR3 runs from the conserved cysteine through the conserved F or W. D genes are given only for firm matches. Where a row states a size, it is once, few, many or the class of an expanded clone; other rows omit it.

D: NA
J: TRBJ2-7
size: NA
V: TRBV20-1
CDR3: CSARLGGNSYEQYF
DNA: TGCAGTGCTAGACTTGGCGGTAACTCCTACGAGCAGTACTTC

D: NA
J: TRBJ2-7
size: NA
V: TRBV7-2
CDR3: CASSLRGRNDEQYF
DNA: TGTGCCAGCAGCTTGAGGGGGAGGAACGACGAGCAGTACTTC

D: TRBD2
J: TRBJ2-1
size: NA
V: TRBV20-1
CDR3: CSARLAGGAYNEQFF
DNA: TGCAGTGCTCGACTAGCGGGAGGGGCCTACAATGAGCAGTTCTTC

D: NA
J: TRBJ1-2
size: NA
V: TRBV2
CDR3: CASSEFVVTYGYTF
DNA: TGTGCCAGCAGTGAATTTGTAGTCACCTATGGCTACACCTTC

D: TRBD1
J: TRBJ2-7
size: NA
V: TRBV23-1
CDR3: CASSQSGTDSYEQYF
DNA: TGCGCCAGCAGTCAATCCGGGACAGACTCCTACGAGCAGTACTTC

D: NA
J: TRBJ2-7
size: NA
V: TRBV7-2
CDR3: CASSPSRALIYEQYF
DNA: TGTGCCAGCAGCCCATCCCGCGCGCTGATCTACGAGCAGTACTTC

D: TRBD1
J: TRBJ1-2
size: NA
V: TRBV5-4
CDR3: CASSLDRDDGYTF
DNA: TGTGCCAGCAGCCTAGACAGGGACGATGGCTACACCTTC

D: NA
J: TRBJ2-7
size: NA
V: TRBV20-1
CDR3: CSARESGHPYEQYF
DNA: TGCAGTGCTAGGGAATCGGGCCACCCCTACGAGCAGTACTTC

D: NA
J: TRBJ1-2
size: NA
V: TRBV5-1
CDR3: CASSLYTDNYGYTF
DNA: TGCGCCAGCAGCTTGTATACGGATAACTATGGCTACACCTTC

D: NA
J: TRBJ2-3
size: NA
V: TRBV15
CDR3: CATSSLSAADTQYF
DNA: TGTGCCACCTCTTCCTTATCCGCGGCAGATACGCAGTATTTT

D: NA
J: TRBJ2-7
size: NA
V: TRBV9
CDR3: CASSVRTDPYEQYF
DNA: TGTGCCAGCAGCGTGCGGACAGACCCCTACGAGCAGTACTTC

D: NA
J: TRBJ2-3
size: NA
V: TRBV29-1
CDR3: CSVPPWGSTDTQYF
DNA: TGCAGCGTACCCCCATGGGGGAGCACAGATACGCAGTATTTT

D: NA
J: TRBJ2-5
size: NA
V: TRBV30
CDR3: CAWSPGRRMQTQYF
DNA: TGTGCCTGGAGCCCGGGCCGCCGGATGCAGACCCAGTACTTC

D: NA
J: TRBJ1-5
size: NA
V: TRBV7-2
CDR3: CASSFLSITNQPQHF
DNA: TGTGCCAGCAGCTTCTTATCGATCACTAATCAGCCCCAGCATTTT

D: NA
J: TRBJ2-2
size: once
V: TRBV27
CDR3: CASSWGGGLGGELFF
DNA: TGTGCCAGCAGTTGGGGTGGGGGGTTAGGCGGGGAGCTGTTTTTT

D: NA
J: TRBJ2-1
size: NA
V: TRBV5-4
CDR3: CASSLDRVNYNEQFF
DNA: TGTGCCAGCAGCTTGGACAGAGTCAACTACAATGAGCAGTTCTTC

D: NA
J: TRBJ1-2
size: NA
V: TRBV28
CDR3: CASRPSRGYGYTF
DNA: TGTGCCAGCAGGCCATCCAGGGGCTATGGCTACACCTTC

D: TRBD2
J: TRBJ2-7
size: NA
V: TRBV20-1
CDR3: CSATGLAGYEQYF
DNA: TGCAGTGCTACCGGACTAGCGGGGTACGAGCAGTACTTC

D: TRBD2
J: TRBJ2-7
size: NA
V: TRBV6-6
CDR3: CASSFNRGAYEQYF
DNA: TGTGCCAGCAGTTTCAACCGGGGGGCCTACGAGCAGTACTTC

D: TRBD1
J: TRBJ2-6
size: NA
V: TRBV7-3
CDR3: CASSRTGMSGANVLTF
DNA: TGTGCCAGCAGCCGGACAGGGATGTCTGGGGCCAACGTCCTGACTTTC

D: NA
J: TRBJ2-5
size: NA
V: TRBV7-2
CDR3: CASSLAGWQETQYF
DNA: TGTGCCAGCAGCTTAGCTGGCTGGCAAGAGACCCAGTACTTC

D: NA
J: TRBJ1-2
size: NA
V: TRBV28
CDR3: CASSLPNTIDYGYTF
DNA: TGTGCCAGCAGTTTACCCAACACCATCGACTATGGCTACACCTTC

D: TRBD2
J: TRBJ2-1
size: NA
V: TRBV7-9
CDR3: CASSLGAGTPYNEQFF
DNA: TGTGCCAGCAGCTTAGGAGCGGGGACGCCCTACAATGAGCAGTTCTTC

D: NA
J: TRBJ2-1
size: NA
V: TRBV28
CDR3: CASSFTDGEQFF
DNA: TGTGCCAGCAGTTTCACAGACGGTGAGCAGTTCTTC

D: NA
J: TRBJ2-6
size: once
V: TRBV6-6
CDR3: CASFWANVLTF
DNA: TGTGCCAGCTTTTGGGCCAACGTCCTGACTTTC

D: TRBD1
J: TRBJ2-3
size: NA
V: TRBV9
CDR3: CASSSRQGPADTQYF
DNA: TGTGCCAGCAGCTCCCGACAGGGCCCCGCAGATACGCAGTATTTT

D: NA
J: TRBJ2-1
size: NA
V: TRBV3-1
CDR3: CASSTDRNNEQFF
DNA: TGTGCCAGCAGCACCGACAGGAATAATGAGCAGTTCTTC

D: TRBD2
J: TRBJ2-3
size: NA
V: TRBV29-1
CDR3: CSVLASGGGDTQYF
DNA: TGCAGCGTCCTAGCTAGCGGAGGCGGGGATACGCAGTATTTT

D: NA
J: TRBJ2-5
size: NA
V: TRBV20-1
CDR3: CSALPESGAKETQYF
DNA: TGCAGTGCTTTGCCCGAGAGTGGGGCTAAAGAGACCCAGTACTTC

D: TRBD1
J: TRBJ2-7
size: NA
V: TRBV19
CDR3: CATARQGAYEQYF
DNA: TGTGCCACGGCGAGACAGGGGGCCTACGAGCAGTACTTC

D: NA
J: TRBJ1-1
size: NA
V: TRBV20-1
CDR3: CSIVRNTEAFF
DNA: TGCAGTATAGTACGGAACACTGAAGCTTTCTTT

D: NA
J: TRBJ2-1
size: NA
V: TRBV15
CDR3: CATSRLPLALGEQFF
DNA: TGTGCCACCAGCAGACTACCGCTCGCGCTCGGGGAGCAGTTCTTC

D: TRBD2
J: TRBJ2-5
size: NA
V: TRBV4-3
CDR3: CASSRGLVRETQYF
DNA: TGCGCCAGCAGCCGTGGACTAGTACGGGAGACCCAGTACTTC

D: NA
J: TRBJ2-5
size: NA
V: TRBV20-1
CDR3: CSARRAAKETQYF
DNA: TGCAGTGCTAGAAGGGCGGCGAAAGAGACCCAGTACTTC

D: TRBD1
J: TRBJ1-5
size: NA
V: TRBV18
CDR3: CASSPGGGTANQPQHF
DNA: TGTGCCAGCTCACCTGGCGGGGGGACAGCTAATCAGCCCCAGCATTTT

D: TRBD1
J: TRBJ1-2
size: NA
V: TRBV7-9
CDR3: CASSLALGGLVGYTF
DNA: TGTGCCAGCAGCTTAGCTCTAGGGGGCTTGGTCGGCTACACCTTC

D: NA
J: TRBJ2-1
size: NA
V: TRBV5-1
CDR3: CASSLDGYYNEQFF
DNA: TGCGCCAGCAGTTTGGACGGCTACTACAATGAGCAGTTCTTC

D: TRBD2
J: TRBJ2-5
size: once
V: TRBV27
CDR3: CASSLAGRFLETQYF
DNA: TGTGCCAGCAGTCTAGCGGGACGCTTCTTGGAGACCCAGTACTTC

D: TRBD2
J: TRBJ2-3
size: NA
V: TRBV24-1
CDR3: CATSSGSWDTQYF
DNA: TGTGCCACCAGTAGCGGGAGTTGGGATACGCAGTATTTT

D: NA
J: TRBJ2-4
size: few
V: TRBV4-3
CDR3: CASSQAMGYDIQYF
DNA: TGCGCCAGCAGCCAAGCGATGGGATATGACATTCAGTACTTC

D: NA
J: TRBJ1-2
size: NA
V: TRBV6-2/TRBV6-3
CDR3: CASSYRDTGGYTF
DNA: TGTGCCAGCAGTTACAGGGACACGGGTGGCTACACCTTC

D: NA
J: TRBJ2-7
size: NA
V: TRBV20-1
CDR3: CSARVDSRRSYEQYF
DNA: TGCAGTGCTAGAGTTGACTCGAGGCGCTCCTACGAGCAGTACTTC

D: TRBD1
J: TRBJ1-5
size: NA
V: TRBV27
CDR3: CASSPPGQGRLSQPQHF
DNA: TGTGCCAGCAGCCCCCCCGGACAGGGGAGGTTAAGTCAGCCCCAGCATTTT

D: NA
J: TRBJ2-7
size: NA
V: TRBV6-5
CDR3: CASSYRRSYEQYF
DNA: TGTGCCAGCAGTTACCGGCGGAGCTACGAGCAGTACTTC

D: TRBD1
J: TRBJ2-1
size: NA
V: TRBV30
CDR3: CAWRKTGAGEQFF
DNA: TGTGCCTGGAGGAAGACAGGGGCGGGTGAGCAGTTCTTC

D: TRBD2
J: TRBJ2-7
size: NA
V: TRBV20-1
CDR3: CSARDRLISGREQEQYF
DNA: TGCAGTGCTAGAGACAGGCTAATCAGCGGGAGAGAACAGGAGCAGTACTTC

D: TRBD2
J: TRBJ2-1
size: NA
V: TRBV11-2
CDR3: CASSSLAGGHNEQFF
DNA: TGTGCCAGCAGCTCCCTAGCGGGAGGTCACAATGAGCAGTTCTTC

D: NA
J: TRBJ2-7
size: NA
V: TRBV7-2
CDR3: CASSLDWSSYEQYF
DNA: TGTGCCAGCAGCCTGGACTGGAGCTCCTACGAGCAGTACTTC

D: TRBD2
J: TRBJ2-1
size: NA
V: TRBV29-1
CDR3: CSVTGLADNEQFF
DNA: TGCAGCGTTACGGGACTAGCCGACAATGAGCAGTTCTTC

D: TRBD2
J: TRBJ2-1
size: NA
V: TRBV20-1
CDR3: CSATGLAGGSSYNEQFF
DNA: TGCAGTGCTACAGGACTAGCGGGAGGTAGCTCCTACAATGAGCAGTTCTTC

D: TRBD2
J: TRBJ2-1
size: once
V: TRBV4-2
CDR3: CASSYNLAGGLEVVF
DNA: TGTGCCAGCAGCTACAATCTAGCGGGAGGGCTCGAGGTGGTCTTC